This T cell receptor beta chain was captured in a study of vaccination and CD4 T cells after COVID-19. J gave up 6 bases and V 3 bases, and 6 bases lay outside the gene matches. The CDR3 is 15 residues long. Per the germline V gene, CDR1 is DFQATT and CDR2 is SNEGSKA (reference sequence). Sequence data for DNA of cultured CD4+ T cells were generated by the Oncomine TCR Beta short-read assay. TCRdb re-analysed the PCR reads in MiXCR, keeping a single row per CDR3 protein. The sample includes 10,000 to 15,000 distinct CDR3 sequences, roughly 70% of them seen just once. Of note for this clonotype: Its specificity is not known.

Notes on the study in general: Relatively few convalescent patients were studied, without early post-infection timepoints.

Treatment specified: approximately nine-day PBMC culture with coronavirus spike peptide pools or control peptides (ViraFEST assay). Negative selection yielded CD4+ T cells from day-10 cultures. The rearrangement links TRBV20-1 to TRBJ2-1; 12 nucleotides agree with TRBD2. Sequenced material: CD4+ T cells from blood, cultured in vitro. This receptor was identified in a human donor who had recovered from COVID-19. CDR3: CSASGLAGGGNEQFF. CDR3 in DNA: TGCAGTGCTAGCGGTCTAGCGGGGGGGGGCAATGAGCAGTTCTTC.